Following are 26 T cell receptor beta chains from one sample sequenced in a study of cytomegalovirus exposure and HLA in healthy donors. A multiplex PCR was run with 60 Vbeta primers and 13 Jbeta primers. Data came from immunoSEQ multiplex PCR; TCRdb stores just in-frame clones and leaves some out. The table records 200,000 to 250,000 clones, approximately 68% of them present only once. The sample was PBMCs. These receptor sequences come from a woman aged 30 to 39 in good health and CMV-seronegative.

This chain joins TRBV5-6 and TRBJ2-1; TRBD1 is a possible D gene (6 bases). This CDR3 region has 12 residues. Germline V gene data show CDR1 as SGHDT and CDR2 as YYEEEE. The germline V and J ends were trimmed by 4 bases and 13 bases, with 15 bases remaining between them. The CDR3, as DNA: TGTGCCAGCAGCCTCCGGACAGTACCTCAGTTCTTC. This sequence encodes CASSLRTVPQFF. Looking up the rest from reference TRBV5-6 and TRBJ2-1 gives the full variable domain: DAGVTQSPTHLIKTRGQQVTLRCSPKSGHDTVSWYQQALGQGPQFIFQYYEEEERQRGNFPDRFSGHQFPNYSSELNVNALLLGDSALYLCASSLRTVPQFFGPGTRLTVL.

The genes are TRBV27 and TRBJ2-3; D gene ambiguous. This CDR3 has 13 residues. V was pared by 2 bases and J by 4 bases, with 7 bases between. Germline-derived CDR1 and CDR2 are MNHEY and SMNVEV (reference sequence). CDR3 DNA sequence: TGTGCCAGCAGTTTAGTCGGTCCAGATACGCAGTATTTT. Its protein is CASSLVGPDTQYF.

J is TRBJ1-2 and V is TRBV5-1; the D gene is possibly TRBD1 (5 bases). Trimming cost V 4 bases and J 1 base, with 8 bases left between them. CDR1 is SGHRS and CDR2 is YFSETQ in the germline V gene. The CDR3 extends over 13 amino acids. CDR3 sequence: CASSETVNYGYTF. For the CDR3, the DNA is TGCGCCAGCAGCGAGACAGTTAACTATGGCTACACCTTC.

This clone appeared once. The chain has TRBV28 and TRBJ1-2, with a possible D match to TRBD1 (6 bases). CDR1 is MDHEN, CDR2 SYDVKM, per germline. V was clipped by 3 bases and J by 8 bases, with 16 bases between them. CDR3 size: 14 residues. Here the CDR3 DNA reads TGTGCCAGCAGTTTTCCGACAGGTTCGGTCGGCTACACCTTC. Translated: CASSFPTGSVGYTF.

The CDR3 loop reads CASSVEGGWTGELFF. The DNA of the CDR3 is TGTGCCAGCAGCGTAGAGGGGGGGTGGACCGGGGAGCTGTTTTTT. The chain joins TRBV9 to TRBJ2-2; the D gene is possibly TRBD2 (7 bases). CDR3 size: 15 residues. Germline assignment: CDR1 SGDLS and CDR2 YYNGEE. Trimming stripped 0 bases from V and 5 bases from J, with 11 bases between.

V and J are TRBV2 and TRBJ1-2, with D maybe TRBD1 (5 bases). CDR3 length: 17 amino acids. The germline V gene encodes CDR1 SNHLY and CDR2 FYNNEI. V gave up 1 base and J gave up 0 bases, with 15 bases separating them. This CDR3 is CASSEVSGQPSNYGYTF. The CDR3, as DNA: TGTGCCAGCAGTGAAGTGAGTGGACAACCTTCTAACTATGGCTACACCTTC.

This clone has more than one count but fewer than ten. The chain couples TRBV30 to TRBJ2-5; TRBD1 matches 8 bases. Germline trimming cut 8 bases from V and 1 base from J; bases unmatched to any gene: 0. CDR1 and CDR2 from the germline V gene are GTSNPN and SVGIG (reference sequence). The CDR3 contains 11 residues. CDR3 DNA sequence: TGTGCCGGGACAGGCCAAGAGACCCAGTACTTC. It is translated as CAGTGQETQYF.

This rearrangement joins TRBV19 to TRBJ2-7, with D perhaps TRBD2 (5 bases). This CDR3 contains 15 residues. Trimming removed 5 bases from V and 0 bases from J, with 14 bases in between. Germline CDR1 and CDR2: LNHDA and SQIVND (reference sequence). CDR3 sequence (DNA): TGTGCCAGTAGTCCCGGGGATTTAAGCTCCTACGAGCAGTACTTC. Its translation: CASSPGDLSSYEQYF.

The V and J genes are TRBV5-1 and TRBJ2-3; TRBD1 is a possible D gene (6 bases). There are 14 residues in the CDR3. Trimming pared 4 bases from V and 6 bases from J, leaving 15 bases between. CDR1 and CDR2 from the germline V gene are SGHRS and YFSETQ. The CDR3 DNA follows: TGCGCCAGCAGCCCCCAAGGGGGTCTGGATACGCAGTATTTT. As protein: CASSPQGGLDTQYF. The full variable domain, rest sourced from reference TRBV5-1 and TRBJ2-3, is KAGVTQTPRYLIKTRGQQVTLSCSPISGHRSVSWYQQTPGQGLQFLFEYFSETQRNKGNFPGRFSGRQFSNSRSEMNVSTLELGDSALYLCASSPQGGLDTQYFGPGTRLTVL.

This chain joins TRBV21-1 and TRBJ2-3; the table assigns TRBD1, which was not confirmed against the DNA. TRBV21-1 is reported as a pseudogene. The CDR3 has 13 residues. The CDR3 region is CASSNRQVHTQYF. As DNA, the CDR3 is TGTGCCAGCAGCAATCGACAGGTGCATACGCAGTATTTT.

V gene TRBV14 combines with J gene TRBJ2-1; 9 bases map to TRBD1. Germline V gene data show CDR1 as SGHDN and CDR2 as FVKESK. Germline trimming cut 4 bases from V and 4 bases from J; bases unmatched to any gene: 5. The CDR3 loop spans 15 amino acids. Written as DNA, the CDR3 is TGTGCCAGCAGCCGTGACAGGGGGGCGTACAATGAGCAGTTCTTC. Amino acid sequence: CASSRDRGAYNEQFF.

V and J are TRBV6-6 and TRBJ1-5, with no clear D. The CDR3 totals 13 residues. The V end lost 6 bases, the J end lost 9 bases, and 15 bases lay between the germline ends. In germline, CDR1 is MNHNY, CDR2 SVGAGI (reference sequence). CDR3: CASSPLLEGPQHF. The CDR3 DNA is TGTGCCAGCAGCCCCCTACTGGAGGGGCCCCAGCATTTT.

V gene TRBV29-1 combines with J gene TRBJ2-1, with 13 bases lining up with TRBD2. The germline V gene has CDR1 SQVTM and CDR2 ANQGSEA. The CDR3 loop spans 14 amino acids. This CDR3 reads CSGATSGGGNEQFF. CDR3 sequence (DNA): TGCAGTGGAGCTACTAGCGGGGGGGGAAATGAGCAGTTCTTC.

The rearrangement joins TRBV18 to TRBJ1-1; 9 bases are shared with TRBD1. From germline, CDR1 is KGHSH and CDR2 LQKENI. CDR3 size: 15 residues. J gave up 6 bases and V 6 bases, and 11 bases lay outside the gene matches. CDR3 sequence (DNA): TGTGCCAGCTCTCAGATACAGGGGGCGATGGCTGAAGCTTTCTTT. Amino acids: CASSQIQGAMAEAFF.

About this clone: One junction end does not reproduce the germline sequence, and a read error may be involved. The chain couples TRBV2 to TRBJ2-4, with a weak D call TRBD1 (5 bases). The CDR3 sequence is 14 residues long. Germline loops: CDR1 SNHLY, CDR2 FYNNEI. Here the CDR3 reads CTSEGSRVGNIQYF. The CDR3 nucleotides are TGTACCAGCGAAGGAAGCAGGGTAGGAAACATTCAGTACTTC. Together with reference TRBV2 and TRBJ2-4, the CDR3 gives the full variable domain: EPEVTQTPSHQVTQMGQEVILRCVPISNHLYFYWYRQILGQKVEFLVSFYNNEISEKSEIFDDQFSVERPDGSNFTLKIRSTKLEDSAMYFCTSEGSRVGNIQYFGAGTRLSVL.

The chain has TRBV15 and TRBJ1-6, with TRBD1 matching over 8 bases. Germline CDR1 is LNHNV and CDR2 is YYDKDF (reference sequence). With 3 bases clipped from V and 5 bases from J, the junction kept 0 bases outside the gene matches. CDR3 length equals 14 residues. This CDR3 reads CATSRDRDNSPLHF. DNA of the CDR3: TGTGCCACCAGCAGGGACAGGGATAATTCACCCCTCCACTTT.

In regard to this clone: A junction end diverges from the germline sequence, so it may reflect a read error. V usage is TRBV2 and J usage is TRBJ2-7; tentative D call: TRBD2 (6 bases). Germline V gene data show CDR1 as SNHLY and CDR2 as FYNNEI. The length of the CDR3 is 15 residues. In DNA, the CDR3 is TGTGCCAGCCGTGAGGCCAGCGGAGGGTCCTACGAGCAGTACTTC. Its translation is CASREASGGSYEQYF.

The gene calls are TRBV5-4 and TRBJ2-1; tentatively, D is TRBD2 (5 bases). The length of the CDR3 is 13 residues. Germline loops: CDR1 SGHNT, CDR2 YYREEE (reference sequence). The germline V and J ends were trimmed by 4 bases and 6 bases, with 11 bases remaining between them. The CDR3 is CASSPDSPNEQFF. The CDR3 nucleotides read TGTGCCAGCAGCCCGGACTCGCCCAATGAGCAGTTCTTC.

The CDR3 nucleotides are TGTGCCAGTTCCGGGCGCGGGACCGGGGAGCTGTTTTTT. Its protein is CASSGRGTGELFF. The chain carries TRBV19 and TRBJ2-2, with D tentatively TRBD2 (5 bases). The germline gives CDR1 LNHDA, CDR2 SQIVND (reference sequence). V gave up 8 bases and J gave up 5 bases, with 12 bases separating them. The CDR3 contains 13 residues.

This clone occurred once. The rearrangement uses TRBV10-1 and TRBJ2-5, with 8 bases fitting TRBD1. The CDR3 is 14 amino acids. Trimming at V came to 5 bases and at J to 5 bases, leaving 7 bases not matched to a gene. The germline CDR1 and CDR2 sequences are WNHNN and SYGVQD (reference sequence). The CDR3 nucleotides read TGCGCCAGCAGTAATCAGGGGGCTCGCGAGACCCAGTACTTC. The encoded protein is CASSNQGARETQYF.

Here the CDR3 DNA reads TGCGCCAGCAGCCAGATGACCGGGACACCGAACTATGGCTACACCTTC. Translation gives CASSQMTGTPNYGYTF. The rearrangement uses TRBV4-1 and TRBJ1-2; a weak D match, TRBD1 (6 bases). V lost 3 bases, J lost 2 bases, and 16 bases lay in between. This CDR3 comprises 16 residues. The germline V gene encodes CDR1 MGHRA and CDR2 YSYEKL.

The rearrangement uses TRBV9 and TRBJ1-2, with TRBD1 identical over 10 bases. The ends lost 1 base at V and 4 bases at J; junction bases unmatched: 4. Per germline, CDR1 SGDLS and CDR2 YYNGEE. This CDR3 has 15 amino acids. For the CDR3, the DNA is TGTGCCAGCAGCGTAACGGGACAGGGGCCCTATGGCTACACCTTC. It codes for CASSVTGQGPYGYTF. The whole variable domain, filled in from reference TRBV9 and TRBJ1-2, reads DSGVTQTPKHLITATGQRVTLRCSPRSGDLSVYWYQQSLDQGLQFLIQYYNGEERAKGNILERFSAQQFPDLHSELNLSSLELGDSALYFCASSVTGQGPYGYTFGSGTRLTVV.

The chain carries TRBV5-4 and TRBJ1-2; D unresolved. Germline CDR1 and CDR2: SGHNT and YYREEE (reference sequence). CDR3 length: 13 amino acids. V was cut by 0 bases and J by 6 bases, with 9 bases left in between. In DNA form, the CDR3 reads TGTGCCAGCAGCTTGGCTCCGGCGGATGGCTACACCTTC. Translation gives CASSLAPADGYTF. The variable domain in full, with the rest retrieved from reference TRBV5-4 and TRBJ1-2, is ETGVTQSPTHLIKTRGQQVTLRCSSQSGHNTVSWYQQALGQGPQFIFQYYREEENGRGNFPPRFSGLQFPNYSSELNVNALELDDSALYLCASSLAPADGYTFGSGTRLTVV.

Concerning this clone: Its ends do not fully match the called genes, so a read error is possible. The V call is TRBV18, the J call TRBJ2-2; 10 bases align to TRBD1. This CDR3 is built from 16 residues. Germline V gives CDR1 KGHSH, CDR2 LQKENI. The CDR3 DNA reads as TGTGCCAGCTCGCCACGGGACAGGGGACATACCGGGGAGCTGTTTTTT. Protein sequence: CASSPRDRGHTGELFF.

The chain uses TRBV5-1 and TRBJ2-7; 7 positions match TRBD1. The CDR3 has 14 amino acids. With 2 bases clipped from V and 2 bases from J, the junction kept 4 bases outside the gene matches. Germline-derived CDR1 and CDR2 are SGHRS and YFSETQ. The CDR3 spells CASSFGQVTYEQYF. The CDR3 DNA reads TGCGCCAGCAGCTTTGGACAGGTGACCTACGAGCAGTACTTC. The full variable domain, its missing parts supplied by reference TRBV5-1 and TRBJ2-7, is KAGVTQTPRYLIKTRGQQVTLSCSPISGHRSVSWYQQTPGQGLQFLFEYFSETQRNKGNFPGRFSGRQFSNSRSEMNVSTLELGDSALYLCASSFGQVTYEQYFGPGTRLTVT.

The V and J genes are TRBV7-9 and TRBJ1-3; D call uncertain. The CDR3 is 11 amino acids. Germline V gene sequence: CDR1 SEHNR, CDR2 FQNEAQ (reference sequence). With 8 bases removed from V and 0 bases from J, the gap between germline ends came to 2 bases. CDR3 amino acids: CASLSGNTIYF. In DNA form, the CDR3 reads TGTGCCAGCCTCTCTGGAAACACCATATATTTT. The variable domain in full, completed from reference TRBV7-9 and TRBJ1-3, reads DTGVSQNPRHKITKRGQNVTFRCDPISEHNRLYWYRQTLGQGPEFLTYFQNEAQLEKSRLLSDRFSAERPKGSFSTLEIQRTEQGDSAMYLCASLSGNTIYFGEGSWLTVV.